This T cell receptor (beta chain) was observed in a study of T cells and Merkel cell carcinoma outcomes. V lost 0 bases to trimming and J lost 4 bases; unmatched junction nucleotides: 3. Per the germline V gene, CDR1 is MNHEY and CDR2 is SVGAGI. The CDR3 extends over 15 amino acids. Libraries were prepared by immunoSEQ multiplex PCR; TCRdb keeps only in-frame clonotypes and omits some of them. The profile shows 15,000 to 25,000 clones, roughly 82% of them singletons. The chain recombines TRBV6-5 with TRBJ2-5, with 9 positions matching TRBD1. Specimen: tumor tissue from Merkel cell carcinoma. The TCR was taken from a human donor with Merkel cell carcinoma. The CDR3 DNA reads TGTGCCAGCAGTTACTCCTACAGGGGGCTAGAGACCCAGTACTTC. Encoded protein: CASSYSYRGLETQYF.